This T cell receptor (beta chain) came from a study of T cell repertoires and HLA-DP antigens. Study as a whole: Transduced HeLa cells presented HLA-DP to CD4+ T cells.

Trimming pared 6 bases from V and 0 bases from J, leaving 20 bases between. The CDR3 loop spans 18 amino acids. The V gene's germline CDR1 is SGHNT and CDR2 YENEEA. A note on this clone: Antigen unknown.

Sequencing was performed with immunoSEQ multiplex PCR; in TCRdb, only in-frame clones are kept and a portion is missing. The sample has roughly 120,000 clones; 92% are singletons. The TCR comes from a woman in her late teens or twenties in good health and CMV-seronegative. Sequencing was carried out using CD4+ T cells from PBMCs. The chain uses TRBV11-3 and TRBJ1-4; D is perhaps TRBD1 (5 bases). CDR3 amino acids: CASRAVGRRIATNEKLFF. The CDR3 region has the DNA TGTGCCAGCAGGGCGGTGGGACGGAGGATTGCAACTAATGAAAAACTGTTTTTT.